The 14 T cell receptor beta chains in this list originate from one sample, sequenced in a study of T-cell reconstitution after alpha-beta-depleted transplantation in children. Unique molecular identifiers were used to barcode this TCRbeta library. MiXCR was run by TCRdb on the PCR reads, yielding one entry per CDR3 protein. This sample has 550,000 to 600,000 distinct CDR3 sequences; roughly 24% occur once, and the top ten carry roughly 15%. Specimen: PBMCs, mostly from graft donor cells, collected 360 days after TCRalphabeta/CD19-depleted stem cell transplant. These receptors were collected from a boy under two years old who had a stem cell transplant for acute myeloid leukemia, so the T cells may come from the graft donor.

This clonotype has just a few counts. This rearrangement joins TRBV20-1 to TRBJ2-7, with TRBD2 as a possible D gene (7 bases). The CDR3 contains 13 residues. Germline V CDR1 and CDR2: DFQATT, SNEGSKA (reference sequence). V was cut by 6 bases and J by 2 bases, with 14 bases left in between. The CDR3 here is CSAEGGGTYEQYF. The CDR3 nucleotides read TGCAGTGCGGAGGGGGGGGGTACCTACGAGCAGTACTTC.

In this sample, this clonotype turned up a few times. The chain combines TRBV7-9 with TRBJ1-1; no definite D call. In germline, CDR1 is SEHNR, CDR2 FQNEAQ (reference sequence). V dropped 6 bases and J dropped 6 bases, with 5 bases sitting between them. This CDR3 has 10 residues. DNA of the CDR3: TGTGCCAGCAGTTCCCCTGAAGCTTTCTTT. This codes for CASSSPEAFF. Full variable domain (remainder filled in from reference TRBV7-9 and TRBJ1-1): DTGVSQNPRHKITKRGQNVTFRCDPISEHNRLYWYRQTLGQGPEFLTYFQNEAQLEKSRLLSDRFSAERPKGSFSTLEIQRTEQGDSAMYLCASSSPEAFFGQGTRLTVV.

The rearrangement uses TRBV9 and TRBJ2-3; 7 bases match TRBD1. Germline V gene lookup returns CDR1 SGDLS and CDR2 YYNGEE. The CDR3 extends over 19 amino acids. V dropped 0 bases and J dropped 2; count of bases not matched to a gene: 15. CDR3 protein: CASSVATTGQSEYTDTQYF. CDR3 bases: TGTGCCAGCAGCGTAGCTACGACAGGGCAGTCGGAATACACAGATACGCAGTATTTT. Full variable domain (remainder filled in from reference TRBV9 and TRBJ2-3): DSGVTQTPKHLITATGQRVTLRCSPRSGDLSVYWYQQSLDQGLQFLIQYYNGEERAKGNILERFSAQQFPDLHSELNLSSLELGDSALYFCASSVATTGQSEYTDTQYFGPGTRLTVL.

The chain carries TRBV6-7 and TRBJ2-1; D is unclear. TRBV6-7 is annotated as an ORF whose role is uncertain. The V and J ends lost 7 bases and 7 bases respectively, with 8 bases between them. CDR3 size: 11 residues. The CDR3 DNA reads TGTGCCAGCAAACTGGCGAATGAGCAGTTCTTC. Translating gives CASKLANEQFF.

CDR3 sequence: CASSLSGPLHF. The CDR3 nucleotides read TGTGCCAGCAGTTTGAGCGGACCCCTCCACTTT. The chain joins TRBV12-3 or TRBV12-4 to TRBJ1-6; D is ambiguous. CDR3 length: 11 amino acids. The V and J ends lost 3 bases and 12 bases respectively, with 6 bases between them.

In its sample, this clonotype was seen many times. The chain recombines TRBV12-3 or TRBV12-4 with TRBJ1-1; 8 bases fit TRBD1. Trimming removed 8 bases from V and 9 bases from J; junction bases left unmatched: 14. The CDR3 totals 14 residues. The CDR3 DNA reads as TGTGCCAGCGCCCCGACAGGGGACGGTGGGAAAGCTTTCTTT. Encoded protein: CASAPTGDGGKAFF.

J is TRBJ2-3 and V is TRBV20-1; 10 nucleotides line up with TRBD2. The CDR3 covers 15 residues. Per the germline V gene, CDR1 is DFQATT and CDR2 is SNEGSKA (reference sequence). J was trimmed by 6 bases and V by 3 bases; bases with no gene match: 9. The CDR3 here is CSARHLAGDLDTQYF. DNA of the CDR3: TGCAGTGCTAGGCACCTAGCGGGGGACCTGGATACGCAGTATTTT.

The rearrangement links TRBV21-1 to TRBJ2-1; the table gives TRBD1 as D, unverified against the DNA. TRBV21-1 corresponds to a pseudogene. The CDR3 spans 18 residues. The CDR3 DNA reads as TGTGCCAGCATCCTCCTGACAGGGGGATTGATACCATACAATGAGCAGTTCTTC. Translating gives CASILLTGGLIPYNEQFF.

The table lists this clonotype with a few counts. This chain uses TRBV15 with TRBJ2-2, with D possibly TRBD2 on 5 matching bases. There are 15 residues in the CDR3. Germline CDR1 and CDR2: LNHNV and YYDKDF (reference sequence). The V end lost 8 bases, the J end lost 0 bases, and 13 bases lay between the germline ends. The CDR3 DNA follows: TGTGCCACCGAGGGCCCAGCGACGAACACCGGGGAGCTGTTTTTT. Protein product: CATEGPATNTGELFF.

This clonotype was recorded a few times. CDR3 coding DNA: TGTGCCAGTAGTATAGAGAGGACTAGCTACAATGAGCAGTTCTTC. It specifies CASSIERTSYNEQFF. V usage is TRBV19 and J usage is TRBJ2-1; TRBD2 agrees at 7 bases. V was pared by 0 bases and J by 3 bases, with 2 bases of the junction left unmatched. Germline CDR1 LNHDA, CDR2 SQIVND (reference sequence). The CDR3 consists of 15 residues.

The gene calls are TRBV29-1 and TRBJ2-5, with a tentative D call TRBD1 (6 bases). Trimming left V 4 bases short and J 3 bases short, with 12 bases between. Germline CDR1 is SQVTM and CDR2 is ANQGSEA. The CDR3 has 13 residues. The CDR3 sequence: CSVGPAGEETQYF. In nucleotides, the CDR3 is TGCAGCGTTGGACCGGCAGGGGAAGAGACCCAGTACTTC. Variable domain in full (rest from reference TRBV29-1 and TRBJ2-5): SAVISQKPSRDICQRGTSLTIQCQVDSQVTMMFWYRQQPGQSLTLIATANQGSEATYESGFVIDKFPISRPNLTFSTLTVSNMSPEDSSIYLCSVGPAGEETQYFGPGTRLLVL.

The rearrangement joins TRBV16 to TRBJ1-5; D is possibly TRBD1 (6 bases). Trimming took off 3 bases at V and 3 bases at J, with 15 bases between the two ends. This CDR3 spans 16 amino acids. In germline, CDR1 is KGHSY, CDR2 FQNENV. The CDR3 here is CASSHPGQLSNQPQHF. CDR3 sequence (DNA): TGTGCCAGCAGCCACCCTGGACAGCTGTCCAATCAGCCCCAGCATTTT.

This clonotype has only a few counts. This chain links TRBV15 with TRBJ2-7; D is undetermined. Trimming shortened V by 0 bases and J by 0 bases, and 6 bases separated the two germline ends. Germline V gene lookup returns CDR1 LNHNV and CDR2 YYDKDF (reference sequence). This CDR3 has 14 amino acids. In DNA, the CDR3 is TGTGCCACCAGCAGAGACCCTGACTCCTACGAGCAGTACGTC. It translates to CATSRDPDSYEQYV.

The chain links TRBV6-5 to TRBJ1-5, with D perhaps matching TRBD1 (5 bases). The CDR3 runs 15 residues. V lost 6 bases and J lost 5, with 17 bases in between. The germline V gene encodes CDR1 MNHEY and CDR2 SVGAGI. The CDR3 DNA follows: TGTGCCAGCAGGCCTCGAGTGGGGACGGATCAGCCCCAGCATTTT. This translates into CASRPRVGTDQPQHF.